What follows are 19 T cell receptor beta chains derived from one specimen sequenced in a study of blood T cells in healthy people across ages. Combining a sample-barcoded 5' primer with a J-beta primer mix, a second PCR ran for roughly 7 to 11 cycles. TCRdb processed the 5' RACE reads anew with MiXCR; each CDR3 protein has one entry. The sample yields 590,000 or so distinct CDR3 sequences, 25% to 30% seen once. The sample was blood. These receptors were obtained from an elderly woman in good health.

This clonotype was picked up many times. The genes are TRBV5-1 and TRBJ1-4; the D gene is possibly TRBD1 (5 bases). Trimming cost V 1 base and J 2 bases, with 9 bases left between them. CDR1 SGHRS and CDR2 YFSETQ come from the germline V gene. There are 15 residues in the CDR3. CDR3: CASSLWGTTNEKLFF. CDR3 sequence (DNA): TGCGCCAGCAGCTTGTGGGGGACGACTAATGAAAAACTGTTTTTT.

About this clonotype: This may arise from a read error, as a much more abundant clone is one base away. This sequence joins TRBV7-3 and TRBJ2-4; 9 nucleotides line up with TRBD2. The germline V gene encodes CDR1 SGHTA and CDR2 FQGTGA. There are 18 residues in the CDR3. With V trimmed by 1 base and J by 15 bases, 22 bases remained unmatched. The CDR3 sequence is CASSLRGNSGGLIYELYF. The DNA of the CDR3 is TGTGCCAGCAGCTTAAGGGGGAATAGCGGGGGTTTAATCTACGAGCTGTACTTC.

V gene TRBV4-2 combines with J gene TRBJ1-5; tentatively, D is TRBD1 (6 bases). Germline lookup yields CDR1 LGHNA and CDR2 YNFKEQ. The CDR3 loop spans 16 amino acids. Trimming took off 2 bases at V and 2 bases at J, with 13 bases between the two ends. The CDR3 is CASSQKGGGGNQPQHF. CDR3 nucleotides: TGTGCCAGCAGCCAAAAAGGGGGAGGGGGCAATCAGCCCCAGCATTTT.

This clonotype was seen many times. J is TRBJ2-3 and V is TRBV7-2; 12 positions agree with TRBD2. V shed 1 base and J 2 bases; nucleotides not matched to a gene: 4. Germline assignment: CDR1 SGHTA and CDR2 FQGNSA. The CDR3 extends over 17 amino acids. DNA for the CDR3: TGTGCCAGCAGCTTAGGATGGACTAGCGGGGTCACAGATACGCAGTATTTT. This sequence encodes CASSLGWTSGVTDTQYF.

Concerning this clonotype: In this CDR3 the conserved last residue, phenylalanine or tryptophan, is missing, so a read error is likely. The DNA is omitted, as the CDR3 cannot be located on it reliably, and the CDR3 follows TCRdb's listing. The chain joins TRBV7-2 to TRBJ2-4; the table's D call TRBD1 went unverified against the DNA. The CDR3 spans 13 residues, counting both ends. Germline V lookup: CDR1 SGHTA, CDR2 FQGNSA. The CDR3 is CASSPDRGVHEQY.

This clonotype was recorded once. The germline gene is not matched at one end of the junction; a read error may be the cause. The rearrangement uses TRBV2 and TRBJ2-1; D gene ambiguous. The CDR3 loop spans 15 amino acids. CDR1 SNHLY and CDR2 FYNNEI come from the germline V gene. The DNA of the CDR3 is TGTACCAGCAGTAAAATTACGGGCTCCTACAATGAGCAGTTCTTC. Encoded protein: CTSSKITGSYNEQFF.

This clonotype has ten or more counts. The chain employs TRBV12-3 or TRBV12-4 and TRBJ2-5; D may be TRBD2 (5 bases). The V and J ends lost 8 bases and 2 bases respectively, with 12 bases between them. The CDR3 length is 13 residues. As DNA, the CDR3 is TGTGCCAGCCAATTGAGGGCGCAAGAGACCCAGTACTTC. Translated: CASQLRAQETQYF.

This clonotype was recorded at least ten times. As DNA, the CDR3 is TGTGCCAGCAGCCAAGTCCTAAGTGCTTACGAGCAGTACTTC. Residues: CASSQVLSAYEQYF. The chain carries TRBV3-1 and TRBJ2-7; no firm D call. V lost 1 base and J 4 bases, leaving 11 bases between the germline ends. This CDR3 region has 14 residues. From germline, CDR1 is LGHDT and CDR2 YNNKEL (reference sequence).

This clonotype was seen more than once but under ten times. The V call is TRBV6-5, the J call TRBJ1-1, with D possibly matching TRBD1 (5 bases). This CDR3 comprises 17 residues. Germline CDR1 reads MNHEY; CDR2 reads SVGAGI. The V end was cut by 0 bases, the J end by 0 bases, with 14 bases between. CDR3 DNA sequence: TGTGCCAGCAGTTACTCGAACCGTCGGGGGTTGAACACTGAAGCTTTCTTT. Amino acids: CASSYSNRRGLNTEAFF.

This clonotype was counted only a few times. V is TRBV28 and J is TRBJ1-5; D perhaps matches TRBD1 (5 bases). The CDR3 runs 14 residues. The germline V gene encodes CDR1 MDHEN and CDR2 SYDVKM. V was pared by 3 bases and J by 3 bases, with 9 bases between. Here the CDR3 DNA reads TGTGCCAGCAGTTTTGGACAACTCAATCAGCCCCAGCATTTT. It translates to CASSFGQLNQPQHF.

This clonotype showed up many times. V is TRBV7-9 and J is TRBJ1-1, with D hard to call. Deletions cut 5 bases from V and 1 base from J, with 14 bases between. This CDR3 contains 15 residues. Germline assignment: CDR1 SEHNR and CDR2 FQNEAQ (reference sequence). Written as DNA, the CDR3 is TGTGCCAGCAGCCCCGGGATAGGGCCGAACACTGAAGCTTTCTTT. Its protein product is CASSPGIGPNTEAFF.

Worth noting for this clonotype: Compared with germline, one end of the junction differs, possibly owing to a read error. The genes are TRBV7-8 and TRBJ1-1; D is unresolved. The CDR3 is made up of 14 amino acids. Germline CDR1 and CDR2: SGHVS and FQNEAQ. This chain's CDR3 is CASSLAQSNTGAFF. CDR3 coding DNA: TGTGCCAGCAGCTTAGCGCAGTCGAACACTGGAGCTTTCTTT.

The chain recombines TRBV15 with TRBJ2-3; D is perhaps TRBD2 (5 bases). V lost 5 bases and J lost 3, with 15 bases in between. This CDR3 has 15 amino acids. Germline values: CDR1 LNHNV, CDR2 YYDKDF (reference sequence). The chain's CDR3 is CATSEFSGVTDTQYF. CDR3 DNA sequence: TGTGCCACCAGCGAGTTTTCCGGGGTAACAGATACGCAGTATTTT.

The table lists this clonotype with a count of one. The chain has TRBV7-2 and TRBJ1-1; D may be TRBD1 (6 bases). Looked up from germline, CDR1 is SGHTA and CDR2 is FQGNSA. The CDR3 length is 13 residues. Trimming cost V 8 bases and J 6 bases, with 16 bases left between them. CDR3: CASGPGARAEAFF. The CDR3 coding sequence is TGTGCCAGCGGCCCGGGGGCCAGGGCTGAAGCTTTCTTT.

This chain joins TRBV12-3 or TRBV12-4 and TRBJ2-1; TRBD1 agrees at 10 bases. Trimming removed 3 bases from V and 8 bases from J; junction bases left unmatched: 7. The CDR3 is made up of 15 amino acids. CDR3 nucleotide sequence: TGTGCCAGCAGTTTTAGGGACAGGGGCTTATATGAGCAGTTCTTC. This sequence encodes CASSFRDRGLYEQFF.

The J gene is TRBJ2-5, the V gene TRBV5-1, with D hard to call. Germline V gives CDR1 SGHRS, CDR2 YFSETQ. V lost 3 bases, J lost 11 bases, and 14 bases lay in between. CDR3 length: 12 amino acids. This CDR3 is CASSSSVYGQYF. CDR3 in DNA: TGCGCCAGCAGCTCGAGCGTGTACGGGCAGTACTTC.

This clonotype was seen more than once but under ten times. This could be a read error, since a much larger clone is one nucleotide away. This chain connects TRBV28 to TRBJ2-3, with a weak D call TRBD2 (6 bases). CDR1 MDHEN and CDR2 SYDVKM come from the germline V gene. The CDR3 totals 15 residues. V was pared by 8 bases and J by 1 base, with 16 bases between. The CDR3 DNA follows: TGTGCCAGCGGCGGGGCCCCATCTGGCACAGATACGCAGTATTTT. Its protein product is CASGGAPSGTDTQYF.

This clonotype was detected many times. The chain links TRBV5-6 to TRBJ1-2; weak D call: TRBD1 (5 bases). Trimming took 1 base from V and 7 from J, leaving 17 bases between them. The length of the CDR3 is 15 residues. Germline CDR1 reads SGHDT; CDR2 reads YYEEEE. CDR3 region: CASSLFAGRGVGYTF. The CDR3, as DNA: TGTGCCAGCAGCTTGTTCGCGGGGCGCGGCGTTGGCTACACCTTC.

This clonotype showed up many times. V usage is TRBV7-2 and J usage is TRBJ2-1; D may correspond to TRBD1 or TRBD2 (5 bases each). The V gene's germline CDR1 is SGHTA and CDR2 FQGNSA. Trimming left V 5 bases short and J 3 bases short, with 17 bases between. The CDR3 spans 16 residues. CDR3 protein: CASSRDGRAGYNEQFF. The CDR3 DNA sequence: TGTGCCAGCAGCCGAGATGGCAGGGCGGGCTACAATGAGCAGTTCTTC.